This T cell receptor (beta chain) was sequenced in a study of beta chain features in type 1 diabetes. Study information: Similarity in age, gender and cell yields was seen between patients and healthy donors. Study-wide findings and caveats: Still unanswered here is whether HLA type influences TCRB rearrangement.

The sequenced template was cDNA made from the entire isolated RNA. Produced via immunoSEQ multiplex PCR; TCRdb's table is partial and in-frame only. The sample records under 150,000 clones, roughly 48% being singletons. About this clone itself: Its cognate antigen is unknown.

Germline values: CDR1 SGHTA, CDR2 FQGTGA. The CDR3 loop spans 15 amino acids. V gave up 4 bases and J gave up 6 bases, with 15 bases separating them. The source of this sequence is a young man in good health. The sample taken for sequencing was Tregs from blood. The V and J genes are TRBV7-3 and TRBJ1-4, with TRBD1 as a possible D gene (6 bases). The CDR3 DNA is TGTGCCAGCAGCTACCGGGGGGGCGGTTATGAAAAACTGTTTTTT. As protein: CASSYRGGGYEKLFF.